The rows below give T cell receptor beta chains drawn from one sample of a study of T cells in Graves' hyperthyroidism and ophthalmopathy. TCRdb passed the multiplex PCR reads through MiXCR, listing each CDR3 protein once. The table has hundreds of thousands of distinct CDR3 sequences, under 25% seen once. The sequenced sample consisted of blood. The receptor set was obtained from a man aged 25-40 years with Graves' ophthalmopathy. The CDR3 runs from the conserved cysteine through the conserved F or W. A D gene is named only where the DNA matches it firmly. Not every row has a clone size; where given, it reads once, few, many or a size class.

few,TRBJ2-6,TRBV14,NA,TGTGCCAGCACCCCCACGGGTACGGGGGCCAACGTCCTGACTTTC,CASTPTGTGANVLTF
NA,TRBJ2-1,TRBV6-2/TRBV6-3,TRBD2,TGTGCCAGCATAAAGACTAGCGGGAGCTATGAGCAGTTCTTC,CASIKTSGSYEQFF
few,TRBJ2-7,TRBV30,NA,TGTGCCTGGAGCGCACGGTGGCCCGGCGGCTACGAGCAGTACTTC,CAWSARWPGGYEQYF
NA,TRBJ2-1,TRBV11-1,NA,TGTGCCAGCAGCTTCCCCGGTGACAATGAGCAGTTCTTC,CASSFPGDNEQFF
few,TRBJ2-1,TRBV4-2,NA,TGTGCCAGCAGCCAAGACGCCGCGGGCAATGAGCAGTTCTTC,CASSQDAAGNEQFF
many,TRBJ1-1,TRBV11-2,TRBD1,TGTGCCAGCAGCTCCCACCGAAATCTCGGGACAGGGGTCCCTGAAGCTTTCTTT,CASSSHRNLGTGVPEAFF
few,TRBJ2-1,TRBV30,TRBD2,TGTGCCTGGTATATAGCGGGAGATCTCCGGGAGCAGTTCTTC,CAWYIAGDLREQFF
many,TRBJ1-5,TRBV2,NA,TGTGCCAGCAGTGAAGCGGAGGGTCCGAATCAGCCCCAGCATTTT,CASSEAEGPNQPQHF
NA,TRBJ2-2,TRBV27,TRBD1,TGTGCCAGCAGTTCTTGGCAGGGGGCTACCGGGGAGCTGTTTTTT,CASSSWQGATGELFF
NA,TRBJ1-5,TRBV2,NA,TGTGCCAGTGCCCGTGGGTCCTTGAATCACCCCCAGCATTTT,CASARGSLNHPQHF
few,TRBJ2-7,TRBV27,NA,TGTGCCAGCAGTTTAGTAGCAGGGACGAGCTCCTACGAGCAGTACTTC,CASSLVAGTSSYEQYF
once,TRBJ2-5,TRBV29-1,NA,TGCAGCGTCCAACAGGTGATCGGTGGGGAGACCCAGTACTTC,CSVQQVIGGETQYF
few,TRBJ1-5,TRBV4-1,NA,TGCGCCAGCAGCCAAGAAGGGGGACCGGCGTATCAGCCCCAGCATTTT,CASSQEGGPAYQPQHF
NA,TRBJ2-1,TRBV5-1,TRBD2,TGCGCCAGCAGCTTATACACTAGCGGCTCCTACAATGAGCAGTTCTTC,CASSLYTSGSYNEQFF
few,TRBJ2-3,TRBV4-1,NA,TGCGCCAGCAGCCAAGATTTGACGGGGCCCACAGATACGCAGTATTTT,CASSQDLTGPTDTQYF
few,TRBJ2-2,TRBV10-3,NA,TGTGCCACCCTCGGATCGGCCGCCGGGGAGCTGTTTTTT,CATLGSAAGELFF
few,TRBJ2-6,TRBV28,TRBD1,TGTGCCAGCAACCCAAAACCGGGACAGGGGGCGTGGGGGGCCAACGTCCTGACTTTC,CASNPKPGQGAWGANVLTF
few,TRBJ1-4,TRBV28,NA,TGTGCCAGCAGTTTAACACATAATAGGGAAAAACTGTTTTTT,CASSLTHNREKLFF
many,TRBJ2-7,TRBV7-8,NA,TGTGCCAGCAGCTCGGACAGCCAAAACTACGAGCAGTACTTC,CASSSDSQNYEQYF
NA,TRBJ1-2,TRBV6-2/TRBV6-3,NA,TGTGCCAGCAGTTGGGCTAACTATGGCTACACCTTC,CASSWANYGYTF
NA,TRBJ2-5,TRBV24-1,TRBD2,TGTGCCACCAGTGATTTGCAAGGACTAGCGGGAGTTGGGACCCAGTACTTC,CATSDLQGLAGVGTQYF
NA,TRBJ2-7,TRBV6-1,TRBD2,TGTGCCAGCAGTGAACCCATGAAACTAGCGCTTTCCGAGCAGTACTTC,CASSEPMKLALSEQYF
many,TRBJ2-1,TRBV30,NA,TGTGCCTGGAGTGTAATGGGCAGGGCCCCTGAGCAGTTCTTC,CAWSVMGRAPEQFF
few,TRBJ2-3,TRBV27,NA,TGTGCCAGCAGTCTACCCGTCGGGGCGCAGTATTTT,CASSLPVGAQYF
few,TRBJ2-5,TRBV29-1,NA,TGCAGCGTTGTCTCTGGACAACAAGAGACCCAGTACTTC,CSVVSGQQETQYF
few,TRBJ2-1,TRBV10-3,TRBD2,TGTGCCATCAGTGAGTATTTGCGGGAGACCAACTACAATGAGCAGTTCTTC,CAISEYLRETNYNEQFF
NA,TRBJ1-2,TRBV9,NA,TGTGCCAGCAGCGTCGACGGCCGTCATGGCTACACCTTC,CASSVDGRHGYTF
NA,TRBJ2-2,TRBV3-1,TRBD2,TGTGCCAGCAAGGCGGGAGGGCCCCTCAACACCGGGGAGCTGTTTTTT,CASKAGGPLNTGELFF
few,TRBJ2-4,TRBV12-3/TRBV12-4,NA,TGTGCCAGCACCAAGGACACTTATCTAGCCAAAAACATTCAGTACTTC,CASTKDTYLAKNIQYF
few,TRBJ2-5,TRBV9,TRBD1,TGTGCCAGCAGCGGACGACAGGGTTTGGAGGAGACCCAGTACTTC,CASSGRQGLEETQYF
NA,TRBJ2-7,TRBV6-4,TRBD2,TGTGCCAGCAGGGGGGGGACTCCCGCACGTGACGAGCAGTACTTC,CASRGGTPARDEQYF
few,TRBJ2-1,TRBV24-1,TRBD2,TGTGCCACCAGCTTCCCGGGACTAGCGGGAGACAATGAGCAGTTCTTC,CATSFPGLAGDNEQFF
few,TRBJ1-4,TRBV20-1,TRBD1,TGCAGTGCTAGTTTCAGACAGGGGAGCAGCGAAAAACTGTTTTTT,CSASFRQGSSEKLFF
NA,TRBJ1-1,TRBV7-9,NA,TGTGCCAGCAGCTTTCCGACCCGGGCTTTCTTT,CASSFPTRAFF
many,TRBJ2-1,TRBV2,TRBD2,TGTGCCAGCAGCCTGAACGGCCTAGCGGTTGATGAGCAGTTCTTC,CASSLNGLAVDEQFF
few,TRBJ2-4,TRBV7-9,NA,TGTGCCAGCAGCTTGGGGGAGGCCAAAAACATTCAGTACTTC,CASSLGEAKNIQYF
many,TRBJ2-7,TRBV28,NA,TGTGCCAGCAGTTTACCGGGACACACCGATGCCTACGAGCAGTACTTC,CASSLPGHTDAYEQYF
few,TRBJ2-7,TRBV7-8,TRBD2,TGTGCCAGCAGCGCGCGGGAGGACTCCTACGAGCAGTACTTC,CASSAREDSYEQYF
NA,TRBJ2-1,TRBV11-2,TRBD1,TGTGCCAGCAACCACAGGGGCAGGGAGCAGTTCTTC,CASNHRGREQFF
NA,TRBJ2-7,TRBV7-9,NA,TGTGCCAGCAGCAGAGGACCAGGATCCTACGAGCAGTACTTC,CASSRGPGSYEQYF
NA,TRBJ2-3,TRBV10-1,TRBD2,TGCGCCAGCAGTTTTTCACCCGGGACTAGCGGGAGAGTATTAGATTACGGAGATACGCAGTATTTT,CASSFSPGTSGRVLDYGDTQYF
many,TRBJ1-1,TRBV6-5,TRBD1,TGTGCCAGCAGTTACGACAGGGTAGTCGCTGAAGCTTTCTTT,CASSYDRVVAEAFF
NA,TRBJ2-7,TRBV6-2/TRBV6-3,TRBD1,TGTGCCAGCACCAACTATAGACAGGGATTGCCATACGAGCAGTACTTC,CASTNYRQGLPYEQYF
NA,TRBJ1-5,TRBV12-3/TRBV12-4,NA,TGTGCCAGCAGTCCTCCTAAGGGGTCCCAGCATTTT,CASSPPKGSQHF
many,TRBJ2-2,TRBV11-2,NA,TGTGCCAGCAGCTTAATGTATCCAAGGAACACCGGGGAGCTGTTTTTT,CASSLMYPRNTGELFF
many,TRBJ2-3,TRBV28,TRBD2,TGTGCCAGCAGTTTGAAACGTTCAGCGGGAGCAGGAGATACGCAGTATTTT,CASSLKRSAGAGDTQYF